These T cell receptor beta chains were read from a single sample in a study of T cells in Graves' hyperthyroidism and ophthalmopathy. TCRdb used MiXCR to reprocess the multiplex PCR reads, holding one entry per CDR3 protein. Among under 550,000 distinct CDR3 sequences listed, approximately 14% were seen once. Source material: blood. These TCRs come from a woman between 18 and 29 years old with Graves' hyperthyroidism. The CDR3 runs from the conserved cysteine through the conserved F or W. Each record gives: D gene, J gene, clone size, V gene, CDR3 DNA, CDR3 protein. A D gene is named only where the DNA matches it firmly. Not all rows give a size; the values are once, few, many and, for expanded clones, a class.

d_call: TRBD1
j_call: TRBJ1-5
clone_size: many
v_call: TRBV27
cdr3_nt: TGTGCCAGCAGTCCGAATGCCGGGACAGGGAGCAATCAGCCCCAGCATTTT
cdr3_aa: CASSPNAGTGSNQPQHF

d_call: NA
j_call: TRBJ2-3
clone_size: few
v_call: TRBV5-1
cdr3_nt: TGCGCCAGCAGCTTGGAAGGGACCGCTTCCCTAGATACGCAGTATTTT
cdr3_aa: CASSLEGTASLDTQYF

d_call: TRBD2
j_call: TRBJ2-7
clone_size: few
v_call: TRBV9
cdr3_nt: TGTGCCAGCAGCGTAGGTCCTAGCGGGAGTCTGAGCGAGCAGTACTTC
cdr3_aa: CASSVGPSGSLSEQYF

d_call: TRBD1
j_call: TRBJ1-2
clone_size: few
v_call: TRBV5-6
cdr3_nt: TGTGCCAGCAGCTTGATTGGGTGGGACAGCGGCTATGGCTACACCTTC
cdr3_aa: CASSLIGWDSGYGYTF

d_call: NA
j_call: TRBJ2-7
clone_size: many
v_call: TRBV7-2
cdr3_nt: TGTGCCAGCAGCTTCGGGACGCTAAACTACGAGCAGTACTTC
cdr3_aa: CASSFGTLNYEQYF

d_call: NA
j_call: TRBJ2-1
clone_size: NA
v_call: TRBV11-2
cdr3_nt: TGTGCCAGCAGCCCATTACAGGGCAATGAGCAGTTCTTC
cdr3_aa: CASSPLQGNEQFF

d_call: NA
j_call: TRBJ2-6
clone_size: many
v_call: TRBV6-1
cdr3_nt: TGTGCCACCTGGGCTCTAATCTCTGGGGCCAACGTCCTGACTTTC
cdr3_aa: CATWALISGANVLTF

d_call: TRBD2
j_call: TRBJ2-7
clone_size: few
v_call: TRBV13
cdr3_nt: TGTGCCAGCAGCTTCGGGACTAGCGCTTCCGAGCAGTACTTC
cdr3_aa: CASSFGTSASEQYF

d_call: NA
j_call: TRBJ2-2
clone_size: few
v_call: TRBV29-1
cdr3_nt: TGCAGCTCCCGTCATCGTCAGGGTGGACCAGGATGGAACACCGGGGAGCTGTTTTTT
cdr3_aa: CSSRHRQGGPGWNTGELFF

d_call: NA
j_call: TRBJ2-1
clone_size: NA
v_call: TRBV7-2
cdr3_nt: TGTGCCAGCAGCTTTCGGGCGGGAAGCTCCTACAATGAGCAGTTCTTC
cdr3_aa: CASSFRAGSSYNEQFF

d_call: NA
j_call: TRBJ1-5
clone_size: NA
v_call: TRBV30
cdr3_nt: TGTGCCTGGAGTCGGGGGAGCAATCAGCCCCAGCATTTT
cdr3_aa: CAWSRGSNQPQHF

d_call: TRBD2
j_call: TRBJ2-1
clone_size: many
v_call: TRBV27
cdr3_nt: TGTGCCAGCAGAGGGGTAGCGGGAGGGATCTACAATGAGCAGTTCTTC
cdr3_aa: CASRGVAGGIYNEQFF

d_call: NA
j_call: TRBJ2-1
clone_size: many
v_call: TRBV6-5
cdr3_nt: TGTGCCAGCAGTTACTCCGAACTGAATGAGCAGTTCTTC
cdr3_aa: CASSYSELNEQFF

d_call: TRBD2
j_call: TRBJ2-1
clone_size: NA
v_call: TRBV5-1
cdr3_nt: TGCGCCAGCAGCTTGGAGGCCTTTAAAGCGGGATTTCGGAATGAGCAGTTCTTC
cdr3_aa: CASSLEAFKAGFRNEQFF